A single T cell receptor (beta chain) is shown here with its context. Its specificity is unknown. The entry originates in a study of T-cell memory formation after mild COVID-19. Study summary: Across donors, TCR clusters were largely donor specific. Study-wide findings and caveats: Shrinking CD4+ clones resided mostly in CM and EM, and CD8+ ones in EMRA.

Constant-segment-primed 5'RACE gave TCR alpha and TCR beta cDNA libraries with sample barcodes and UMIs. TCRdb analysed the 5' RACE reads with MiXCR anew, one entry per CDR3 protein. The profile shows about 270,000 distinct CDR3 sequences, around 15% of them singletons. This CDR3 has 15 residues. V shed 7 bases, J shed 5 bases, and the junction held 7 bases outside the gene matches. Germline V CDR1 and CDR2: SGHRS, YFSETQ. Sequencing was done on a sample of PBMCs or a T cell subset sorted from them (not recorded which). This TCR derives from a man younger than 35 who had mild COVID-19 (a few samples of this study predate the infection). Cell type and time point are not known. V is TRBV5-1 and J is TRBJ2-1, with 12 bases fitting TRBD2. The CDR3 protein is CASASGGAGDNEQFF. CDR3 DNA sequence: TGCGCCAGCGCTAGCGGGGGGGCAGGGGACAATGAGCAGTTCTTC.